This T cell receptor (beta chain) was sequenced for a study of OX40 agonist ivuxolimab in advanced cancers. Turning to the study itself: Patients were infused with ivuxolimab every 2 weeks at 0.01 to 10 mg/kg. Prior checkpoint blockade (anti-PD-1, anti-PD-L1 or anti-CTLA-4) was permitted; 35% to 50% had it. Study results and caveats: Expanded peripheral T cells had an undetermined antigen specificity. CD8+ T cells (on average) carried more expanded clones than CD4+ T cells.

Generated by immunoSEQ multiplex PCR, the TCRdb table keeps only in-frame clones and is missing some. Of 76,000 or so clones in the sample, 93% were seen once. A remark on this clone: The antigen is undetermined.

This CDR3 region has 14 residues. Germline-derived CDR1 and CDR2 are SGHNT and YYREEE (reference sequence). Trimming cost V 4 bases and J 1 base; bases outside gene matches: 2. This sequence was found in an adult with an advanced solid tumor such as melanoma, head and neck, liver or kidney cancer. This chain connects TRBV5-4 to TRBJ1-2, with 9 nucleotides matching TRBD1. The specimen comprised CD4+ or CD8+ T cells sorted from blood, sampled in a trial of the OX40 agonist ivuxolimab. CDR3 protein: CASSPDRGNYGYTF. In DNA, the CDR3 is TGTGCCAGCAGCCCGGACAGGGGTAACTATGGCTACACCTTC.